The source of this TCR beta chain is a study of blood T cell repertoires in COVID-19. With 3 bases clipped from V and 4 bases from J, the junction kept 1 base outside the gene matches. Per the germline V gene, CDR1 is SGHKS and CDR2 is YYEKEE (reference sequence). CDR3 size: 15 residues. This table comes from immunoSEQ multiplex PCR, and its TCRdb copy is limited to in-frame clones, with some not included. This table holds some 140,000 clones, 60% to 85% found once. The chain carries TRBV5-5 and TRBJ2-1; TRBD2 matches at 13 bases. This receptor was obtained from an older man with acute or convalescent COVID-19. Sequenced input: peripheral blood. The CDR3 here is CASSSTSGGYNEQFF. The CDR3 DNA reads as TGTGCCAGCAGCTCGACTAGCGGGGGGTACAATGAGCAGTTCTTC.